This T cell receptor (beta chain) was found in a study of OX40 agonist ivuxolimab in advanced cancers. Sequenced by immunoSEQ multiplex PCR; TCRdb stores in-frame clones only, minus some. The sample has more than 50,000 clones, about 90% seen once. This clone has a handful of counts. Germline CDR1 is SGHDN and CDR2 is FVKESK. Trimming at V came to 1 base and at J to 2 bases, leaving 10 bases not matched to a gene. This CDR3 contains 19 residues. V and J are TRBV14 and TRBJ2-3, with 12 bases matching TRBD2. This TCR came from an adult with an advanced solid tumor such as melanoma, head and neck, liver or kidney cancer. Sequenced here: CD4+ or CD8+ T cells sorted from blood, sampled in a trial of the OX40 agonist ivuxolimab. Here the CDR3 DNA reads TGTGCCAGCAGCCAAGGTAAGAGACTAGCGGGAGCTCCCACAGATACGCAGTATTTT. This codes for CASSQGKRLAGAPTDTQYF.